This TCR beta chain came from a study of CD8+CD57+ T cells in acquired aplastic anemia. After removal of 5 bases from V and 3 bases from J, the junction contained 11 bases not matched to a gene. The length of the CDR3 is 16 residues. Per germline, CDR1 ENHRY and CDR2 SYGVKD. Profiling of TCR beta VDJ combinations and CDR3 sequences used genomic DNA as template. TCRdb processed the reads anew with MiXCR; each CDR3 protein has one entry. This sample has around 150,000 distinct CDR3 sequences, with over 70% found just once. Those patients picked for sequencing had displayed CD8+CD57+ cell expansion on flow cytometry.

The V and J genes are TRBV10-3 and TRBJ2-3, with 7 positions matching TRBD2. The sample was sorted CD4+, CD8+, or CD8+CD57+ T cells (not recorded which) from PBMCs. The sequence derives from a human donor with aplastic anemia. The CDR3 loop reads CAISPGGNTGTDTQYF. The CDR3 bases are TGTGCCATCAGTCCCGGGGGGAATACGGGGACAGATACGCAGTATTTT.